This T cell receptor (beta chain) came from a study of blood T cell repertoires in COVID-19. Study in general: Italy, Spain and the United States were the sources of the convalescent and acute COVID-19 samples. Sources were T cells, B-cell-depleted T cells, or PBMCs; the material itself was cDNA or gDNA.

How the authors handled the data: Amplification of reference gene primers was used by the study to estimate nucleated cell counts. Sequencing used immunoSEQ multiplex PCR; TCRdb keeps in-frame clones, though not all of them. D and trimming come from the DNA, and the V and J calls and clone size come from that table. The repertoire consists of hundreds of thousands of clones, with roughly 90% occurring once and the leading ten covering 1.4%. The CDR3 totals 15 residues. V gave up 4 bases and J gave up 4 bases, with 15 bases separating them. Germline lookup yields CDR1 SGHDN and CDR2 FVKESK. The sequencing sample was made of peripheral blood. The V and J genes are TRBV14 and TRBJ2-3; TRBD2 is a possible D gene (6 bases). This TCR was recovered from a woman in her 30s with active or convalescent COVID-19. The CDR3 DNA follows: TGTGCCAGCAGCCGCCCCGGGACTTTGGCAGATACGCAGTATTTT. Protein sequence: CASSRPGTLADTQYF.